Presented here are 30 T cell receptor beta chains from one specimen sequenced in a study of blood T cell repertoires in COVID-19. The data were produced by immunoSEQ multiplex PCR, yet TCRdb's version contains in-frame clones alone and is incomplete. Of fewer than 30,000 clones listed, 85% to 95% are singletons. Sequenced material: peripheral blood. The receptors come from a woman in her 70s with COVID-19, enrolled during active disease.

V and J are TRBV19 and TRBJ2-5; perhaps TRBD1 as D (6 bases). CDR1 and CDR2 from the germline V gene are LNHDA and SQIVND (reference sequence). The CDR3 runs to 13 residues. Between the trimmed V and J ends, which lost 3 bases and 2 bases, there was a span of 7 bases. The chain's CDR3 is CASSIDRQETQYF. The CDR3 DNA is TGTGCCAGTAGTATCGACAGGCAAGAGACCCAGTACTTC.

The sample holds one count of this clone. The rearrangement links TRBV10-2 to TRBJ2-1; a possible D gene is TRBD2 (5 bases). CDR3 length equals 15 residues. Trimming took off 5 bases at V and 6 bases at J, with 17 bases between the two ends. Germline-derived CDR1 and CDR2 are WSHSY and SAAADI. The CDR3 is CASSTTSTLPNEQFF. The CDR3 region has the DNA TGCGCCAGCAGTACTACTAGTACCTTGCCCAATGAGCAGTTCTTC.

The V gene is TRBV2, the J gene TRBJ2-3; D is perhaps TRBD2 (6 bases). Trimming took 6 bases from V and 0 from J, leaving 19 bases between them. This CDR3 comprises 17 residues. Per the germline V gene, CDR1 is SNHLY and CDR2 is FYNNEI. Here the CDR3 reads CASRYESGLTSTDTQYF. CDR3 DNA sequence: TGTGCCAGCAGATACGAATCGGGACTCACTAGCACAGATACGCAGTATTTT.

The gene calls are TRBV7-3 and TRBJ2-6, with TRBD1 matching over 8 bases. V gave up 1 base and J gave up 0 bases; unmatched junction bases: 8. CDR1 and CDR2 from the germline V gene are SGHTA and FQGTGA. CDR3 length equals 19 residues. Here the CDR3 reads CASSLSGGTGPSGANVLTF. The CDR3 region has the DNA TGTGCCAGCAGCTTAAGCGGTGGGACAGGACCCTCTGGGGCCAACGTCCTGACTTTC.

V and J are TRBV3-1 (or the pseudogene TRBV3-2) and TRBJ2-2; 7 nucleotides align to TRBD2. The CDR3 contains 14 residues. From germline, CDR1 is LGHDT and CDR2 YNNKEL (reference sequence). The V segment lost 2 bases and the J segment 4 bases; nucleotides outside the gene matches: 1. This chain's CDR3 is CASSQQRGTGELFF. The CDR3, as DNA: TGTGCCAGCAGCCAACAGCGGGGCACCGGGGAGCTGTTTTTT.

The chain is built from TRBV5-4 and TRBJ1-1, with D perhaps matching TRBD1 (5 bases). This CDR3 has 15 residues. Deletions cut 4 bases from V and 5 bases from J, with 18 bases between. Germline V CDR1 and CDR2: SGHNT, YYREEE (reference sequence). DNA for the CDR3: TGTGCCAGCAGCCCGCCCCCGGGACTGGGGACTGAAGCTTTCTTT. It encodes CASSPPPGLGTEAFF.

The rearrangement uses TRBV15 and TRBJ2-6; TRBD1 aligns across 12 bases. J lost 4 bases, V lost 0 bases, and 4 bases had no gene match. In germline, CDR1 is LNHNV, CDR2 YYDKDF (reference sequence). The CDR3 extends over 18 amino acids. The CDR3 sequence is CATSREGQGASGANVLTF. CDR3 bases: TGTGCCACCAGCAGAGAGGGACAGGGGGCATCCGGGGCCAACGTCCTGACTTTC.

The chain has TRBV11-1 and TRBJ1-6; TRBD1 aligns across 8 bases. The CDR3 spans 14 residues. Trimming at V came to 5 bases and at J to 9 bases, leaving 6 bases not matched to a gene. Per germline, CDR1 SGHAT and CDR2 FQDESV (reference sequence). Here the CDR3 reads CASSPRDRSSPLHF. The CDR3 nucleotides read TGTGCCAGCAGCCCACGGGACAGGAGTTCACCCCTCCACTTT.

V is TRBV18 and J is TRBJ2-5; D is ambiguous. Germline-derived CDR1 and CDR2 are KGHSH and LQKENI. The CDR3 runs to 15 residues. The V gene lost 2 bases and the J gene lost 2 bases, with 12 bases spanning the gap. CDR3 in amino acids: CASSPVLRGQETQYF. In nucleotides, the CDR3 is TGTGCCAGCTCACCAGTATTACGCGGACAAGAGACCCAGTACTTC.

The gene calls are TRBV28 and TRBJ2-1, with TRBD2 identical over 8 bases. The CDR3 is made up of 15 amino acids. CDR1 is MDHEN and CDR2 is SYDVKM in the germline V gene. J was trimmed by 5 bases and V by 3 bases; bases with no gene match: 6. The CDR3 loop reads CASSLSGLGNNEQFF. The CDR3 nucleotides are TGTGCCAGCAGTTTGTCGGGACTAGGTAACAATGAGCAGTTCTTC.

The rearrangement links TRBV19 to TRBJ2-1; 9 bases map to TRBD2. The CDR3 runs to 16 residues. Germline V gene sequence: CDR1 LNHDA, CDR2 SQIVND (reference sequence). V was pared by 1 base and J by 2 bases, with 3 bases of the junction left unmatched. CDR3 coding DNA: TGTGCCAGTAGTATAGGACTAGCGGTGACCTACAATGAGCAGTTCTTC. Translation gives CASSIGLAVTYNEQFF.

The rearrangement joins TRBV24-1 to TRBJ2-2, with a tentative D call TRBD1 (5 bases). Trimming shortened V by 7 bases and J by 4 bases, and 12 bases separated the two germline ends. The CDR3 is 14 amino acids. Germline CDR1 reads KGHDR; CDR2 reads SFDVKD. CDR3 in amino acids: CATRTAASTGELFF. CDR3 DNA sequence: TGTGCCACCAGGACAGCAGCCTCCACCGGGGAGCTGTTTTTT.

The J gene is TRBJ2-7, the V gene TRBV21-1; no DNA check was done on the table's D call, TRBD2. TRBV21-1 is noted as a pseudogene. The CDR3 has 16 amino acids. In DNA form, the CDR3 reads TGTGCCAGCAGCAGGGGCCTAGCGGGAATCGGCTACGAGCAGTACTTC. Protein product: CASSRGLAGIGYEQYF.

A single count supports this clone. This sequence joins TRBV16 and TRBJ2-1; TRBD2 matches at 14 bases. Germline V gives CDR1 KGHSY, CDR2 FQNENV. The junction had 6 bases not matched to a gene; V was cut back by 5 bases and J by 12 bases. CDR3 length: 14 amino acids. Here the CDR3 reads CASSFGLAGGTQFF. As DNA, the CDR3 is TGTGCCAGCAGCTTCGGACTAGCGGGAGGCACGCAGTTCTTC.

This clone was observed a single time. The J gene is TRBJ1-1, the V gene TRBV6-5; TRBD1 is a possible D gene (5 bases). Germline CDR1 and CDR2: MNHEY and SVGAGI. Trimming stripped 6 bases from V and 5 bases from J, with 13 bases between. The CDR3 runs to 13 residues. Here the CDR3 DNA reads TGTGCCAGCAGGGGACTTATAACAACTGAAGCTTTCTTT. Its protein product is CASRGLITTEAFF.

The rearrangement joins TRBV3-1 (or the pseudogene TRBV3-2) to TRBJ2-2; tentative D call: TRBD1 (5 bases). Trimming took 6 bases from V and 6 from J, leaving 11 bases between them. Looked up from germline, CDR1 is LGHDT and CDR2 is YNNKEL (reference sequence). The length of the CDR3 is 13 residues. The CDR3 coding sequence is TGTGCCAGCAGGCTAGGGGTCTCCGGGGAGCTGTTTTTT. It encodes CASRLGVSGELFF.

The gene calls are TRBV5-1 and TRBJ1-1, with TRBD1 matching over 9 bases. The germline V gene encodes CDR1 SGHRS and CDR2 YFSETQ. J gave up 1 base and V 1 base, and 5 bases lay outside the gene matches. The CDR3 length is 16 residues. The CDR3 bases are TGCGCCAGCAGCTTGCTAACAGGGGGCCAGAACACTGAAGCTTTCTTT. Its protein product is CASSLLTGGQNTEAFF.

The J gene is TRBJ2-7, the V gene TRBV5-4, with 8 bases aligning to TRBD1. Germline V gives CDR1 SGHNT, CDR2 YYREEE (reference sequence). This CDR3 is built from 12 residues. The J segment lost 9 bases and the V segment lost 4 bases, leaving 6 bases of the junction unmatched. DNA for the CDR3: TGTGCCAGCAGCGTATCAGGGGGCGCGCAGTACTTC. Protein product: CASSVSGGAQYF. Filled out from reference TRBV5-4 and TRBJ2-7, the complete variable domain reads ETGVTQSPTHLIKTRGQQVTLRCSSQSGHNTVSWYQQALGQGPQFIFQYYREEENGRGNFPPRFSGLQFPNYSSELNVNALELDDSALYLCASSVSGGAQYFGPGTRLTVT.

CDR3 in amino acids: CASSQGGQGHYPQHF. CDR3 nucleotide sequence: TGTGCCAGCAGCCAAGGGGGACAGGGGCATTACCCCCAGCATTTT. The rearrangement uses TRBV3-1 (or the pseudogene TRBV3-2) and TRBJ1-5, with TRBD1 matching 10 bases. Germline V gives CDR1 LGHDT, CDR2 YNNKEL (reference sequence). This CDR3 comprises 15 residues. The V segment lost 1 base and the J segment 10 bases; nucleotides outside the gene matches: 7.

This clone has just a few counts. The V gene is TRBV20-1, the J gene TRBJ2-7; TRBD2 might be the D (5 bases). The V end was cut by 3 bases, the J end by 3 bases, with 6 bases between. The CDR3 is made up of 11 amino acids. Germline V gene data show CDR1 as DFQATT and CDR2 as SNEGSKA (reference sequence). Here the CDR3 DNA reads TGCAGTGCTAGGAGCGGCTACGAGCAGTACTTC. Its translation is CSARSGYEQYF.

The chain has TRBV12-3 or TRBV12-4 and TRBJ1-2; 8 nucleotides match TRBD1. The CDR3 loop spans 13 amino acids. Trimming cost V 6 bases and J 6 bases; bases outside gene matches: 6. Here the CDR3 reads CASRRKTGDGYTF. The CDR3 DNA is TGTGCCAGCAGGAGAAAGACAGGGGATGGCTACACCTTC.

The chain combines TRBV6-6 with TRBJ2-2; TRBD1 is a possible D gene (6 bases). V lost 6 bases, J lost 0 bases, and 11 bases lay in between. The CDR3 contains 15 residues. Germline assignment: CDR1 MNHNY and CDR2 SVGAGI (reference sequence). CDR3 DNA: TGTGCCAGCAGAAAGGACAGACCGAACACCGGGGAGCTGTTTTTT. It translates to CASRKDRPNTGELFF.

The chain is built from TRBV6-6 and TRBJ2-1, with 7 bases lining up with TRBD1. This CDR3 comprises 14 residues. Looked up from germline, CDR1 is MNHNY and CDR2 is SVGAGI (reference sequence). Germline trimming cut 6 bases from V and 15 bases from J; bases unmatched to any gene: 17. CDR3 nucleotide sequence: TGTGCCAGCAGCCAAACAGGGGTCCCCCCGGTTGGGTTCTTC. This sequence encodes CASSQTGVPPVGFF.

The chain employs TRBV29-1 and TRBJ2-1; 7 positions match TRBD1. CDR3 size: 15 residues. V shed 1 base, J shed 2 bases, and the junction held 5 bases outside the gene matches. Germline CDR1 reads SQVTM; CDR2 reads ANQGSEA. CDR3 sequence: CSVEATGDPYNEQFF. Written as DNA, the CDR3 is TGCAGCGTTGAAGCAACAGGGGACCCCTACAATGAGCAGTTCTTC.

The chain carries TRBV19 and TRBJ2-2; the match to TRBD1 covers 10 bases. Germline V CDR1 and CDR2: LNHDA, SQIVND (reference sequence). There are 16 residues in the CDR3. Trimming took 3 bases from V and 2 from J; bases not matched to a gene: 3. CDR3 residues: CASSMWTGGNTGELFF. CDR3 sequence (DNA): TGTGCCAGTAGTATGTGGACAGGGGGAAACACCGGGGAGCTGTTTTTT. The full variable domain, its missing parts supplied by reference TRBV19 and TRBJ2-2, is DGGITQSPKYLFRKEGQNVTLSCEQNLNHDAMYWYRQDPGQGLRLIYYSQIVNDFQKGDIAEGYSVSREKKESFPLTVTSAQKNPTAFYLCASSMWTGGNTGELFFGEGSRLTVL.

The chain employs TRBV28 and TRBJ1-5; D unresolved. Trimming removed 3 bases at V and 5 bases at J, with 8 bases between. CDR3 length equals 13 residues. Looked up from germline, CDR1 is MDHEN and CDR2 is SYDVKM. CDR3 in DNA: TGTGCCAGCAGTTTCGCACGGTATCAGCCCCAGCATTTT. This translates into CASSFARYQPQHF.

This clone has only one observation. The chain joins TRBV5-1 to TRBJ1-2; D remains unclear. Germline CDR1 reads SGHRS; CDR2 reads YFSETQ. The CDR3 covers 15 residues. V was trimmed by 2 bases and J by 0 bases, leaving 11 bases between them. The CDR3 region has the DNA TGCGCCAGCAGCTTAGGAGCGGGAGCTAACTATGGCTACACCTTC. It specifies CASSLGAGANYGYTF.

The V gene is TRBV7-2, the J gene TRBJ1-5; TRBD1 aligns across 9 bases. Germline V CDR1 and CDR2: SGHTA, FQGNSA. The V segment lost 5 bases and the J segment 3 bases; nucleotides outside the gene matches: 5. CDR3 size: 15 residues. CDR3 sequence (DNA): TGTGCCAGCAGCCCAGGACAGGGGACCAATCAGCCCCAGCATTTT. Translated: CASSPGQGTNQPQHF.

V is TRBV11-2 and J is TRBJ2-2; D is uncertain. The CDR3 is made up of 14 amino acids. Trimming took off 4 bases at V and 3 bases at J, with 9 bases between the two ends. Germline values: CDR1 SGHAT, CDR2 FQNNGV. CDR3 DNA sequence: TGTGCCAGCAGCTGGCCAGGCTACACCGGGGAGCTGTTTTTT. Its protein product is CASSWPGYTGELFF.

The gene calls are TRBV15 and TRBJ2-3; tentatively, D is TRBD1 (6 bases). V lost 6 bases and J lost 6, with 16 bases in between. CDR1 is LNHNV and CDR2 is YYDKDF in the germline V gene (reference sequence). The CDR3 totals 14 residues. CDR3 sequence reads: CATRYNRDRDTQYF. The CDR3 region has the DNA TGTGCCACCAGATATAACAGGGACCGGGATACGCAGTATTTT.